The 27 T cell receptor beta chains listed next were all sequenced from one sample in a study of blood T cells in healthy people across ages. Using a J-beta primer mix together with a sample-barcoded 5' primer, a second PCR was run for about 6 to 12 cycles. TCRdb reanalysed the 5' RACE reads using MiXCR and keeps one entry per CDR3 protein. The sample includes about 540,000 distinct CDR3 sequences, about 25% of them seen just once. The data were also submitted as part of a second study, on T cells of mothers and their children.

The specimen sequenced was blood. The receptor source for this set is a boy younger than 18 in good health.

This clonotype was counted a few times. CDR3: CASSNKRHSGANVLTF. The CDR3 bases are TGTGCCAGCAGCAACAAACGTCATTCTGGGGCCAACGTCCTGACTTTC. The chain combines TRBV21-1 with TRBJ2-6. TRBV21-1 is a documented pseudogene. There are 16 residues in the CDR3.

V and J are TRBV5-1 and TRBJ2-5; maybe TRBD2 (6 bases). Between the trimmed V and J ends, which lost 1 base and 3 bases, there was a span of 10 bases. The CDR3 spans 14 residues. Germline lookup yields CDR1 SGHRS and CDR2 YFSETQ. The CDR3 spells CASSLMGGEETQYF. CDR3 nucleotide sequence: TGCGCCAGCAGCTTGATGGGGGGTGAAGAGACCCAGTACTTC.

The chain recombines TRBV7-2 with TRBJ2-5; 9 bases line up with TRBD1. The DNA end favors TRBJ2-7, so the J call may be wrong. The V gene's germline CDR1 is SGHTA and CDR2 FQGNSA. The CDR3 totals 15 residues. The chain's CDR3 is CASSPTGQGLYEQYF. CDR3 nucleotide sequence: TGTGCCAGCAGCCCAACGGGACAGGGATTGTACGAGCAGTACTTC.

The CDR3 DNA reads as TGTGCCAGCAGTGAATCGGTCCCCTACAATGAGCAGTTCTTC. Translation gives CASSESVPYNEQFF. J is TRBJ2-1 and V is TRBV2; D call uncertain. Germline CDR1 and CDR2: SNHLY and FYNNEI. The CDR3 has 14 amino acids. V lost 2 bases, J lost 2 bases, and 7 bases lay in between.

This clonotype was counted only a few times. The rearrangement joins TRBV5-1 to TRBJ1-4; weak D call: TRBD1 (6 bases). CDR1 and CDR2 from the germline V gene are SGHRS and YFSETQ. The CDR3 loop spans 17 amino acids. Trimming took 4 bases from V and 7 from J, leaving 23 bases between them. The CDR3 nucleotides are TGCGCCAGCAGCCCCCCGACCATACAGGGCGCGGGTGAAAAACTGTTTTTT. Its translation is CASSPPTIQGAGEKLFF.

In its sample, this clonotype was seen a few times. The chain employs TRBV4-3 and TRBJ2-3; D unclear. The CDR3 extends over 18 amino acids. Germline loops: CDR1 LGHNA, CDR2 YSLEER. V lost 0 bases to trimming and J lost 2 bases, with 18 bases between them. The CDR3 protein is CASSQDMAFGLSTDTQYF. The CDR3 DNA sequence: TGCGCCAGCAGCCAAGATATGGCCTTTGGCTTATCCACAGATACGCAGTATTTT.

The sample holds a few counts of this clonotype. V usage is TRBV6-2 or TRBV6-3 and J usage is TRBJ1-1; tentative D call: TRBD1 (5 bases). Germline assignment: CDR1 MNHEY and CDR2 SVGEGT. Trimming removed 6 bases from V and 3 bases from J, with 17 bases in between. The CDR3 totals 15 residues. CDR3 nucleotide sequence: TGTGCCAGCAGCTACGGTGGGGCCGGAGACACTGAAGCTTTCTTT. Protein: CASSYGGAGDTEAFF.

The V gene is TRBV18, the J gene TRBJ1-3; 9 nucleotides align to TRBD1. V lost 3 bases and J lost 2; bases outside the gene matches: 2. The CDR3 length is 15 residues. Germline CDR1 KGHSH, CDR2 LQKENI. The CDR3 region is CASSPGQGAGNTIYF. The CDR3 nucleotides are TGTGCCAGCTCACCGGGACAGGGCGCTGGAAACACCATATATTTT.

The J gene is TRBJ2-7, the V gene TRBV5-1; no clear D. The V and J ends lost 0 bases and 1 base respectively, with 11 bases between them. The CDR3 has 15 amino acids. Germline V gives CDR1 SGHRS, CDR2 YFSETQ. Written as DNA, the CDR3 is TGCGCCAGCAGCTTGGAAGGGTTCGGGTCCTACGAGCAGTACTTC. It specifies CASSLEGFGSYEQYF.

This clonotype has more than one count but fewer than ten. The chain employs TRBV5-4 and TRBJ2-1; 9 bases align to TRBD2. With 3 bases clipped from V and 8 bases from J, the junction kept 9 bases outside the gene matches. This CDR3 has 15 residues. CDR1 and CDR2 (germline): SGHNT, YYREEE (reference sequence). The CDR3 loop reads CASSSSGTSIDEQFF. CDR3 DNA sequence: TGTGCCAGCAGCTCCTCCGGGACTAGCATTGATGAGCAGTTCTTC.

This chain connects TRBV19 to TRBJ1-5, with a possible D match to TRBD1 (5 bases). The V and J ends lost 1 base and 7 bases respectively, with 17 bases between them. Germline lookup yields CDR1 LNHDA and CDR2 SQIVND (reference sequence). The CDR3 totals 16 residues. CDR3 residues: CASSIVGRGASQPQHF. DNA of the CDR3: TGTGCCAGTAGTATAGTCGGCCGAGGGGCGAGCCAGCCCCAGCATTTT.

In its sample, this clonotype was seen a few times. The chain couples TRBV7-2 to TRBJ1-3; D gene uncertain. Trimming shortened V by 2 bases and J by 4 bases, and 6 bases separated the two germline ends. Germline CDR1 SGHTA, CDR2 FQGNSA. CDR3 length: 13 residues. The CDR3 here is CASSLSTGNTIYF. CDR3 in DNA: TGTGCCAGCAGCTTAAGCACGGGAAACACCATATATTTT.

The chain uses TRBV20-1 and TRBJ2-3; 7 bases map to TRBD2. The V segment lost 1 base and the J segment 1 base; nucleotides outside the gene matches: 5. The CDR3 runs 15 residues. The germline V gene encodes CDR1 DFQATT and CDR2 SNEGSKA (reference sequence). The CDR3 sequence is CSARAWLAGTDTQYF. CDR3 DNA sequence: TGCAGTGCTAGAGCTTGGCTAGCGGGCACAGATACGCAGTATTTT.

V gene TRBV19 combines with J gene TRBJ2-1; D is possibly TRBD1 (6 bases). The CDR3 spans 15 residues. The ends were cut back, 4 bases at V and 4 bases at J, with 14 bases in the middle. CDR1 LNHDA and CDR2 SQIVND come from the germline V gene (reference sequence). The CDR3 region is CASSTMAQGYNEQFF. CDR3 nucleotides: TGTGCCAGTAGTACCATGGCTCAGGGGTACAATGAGCAGTTCTTC.

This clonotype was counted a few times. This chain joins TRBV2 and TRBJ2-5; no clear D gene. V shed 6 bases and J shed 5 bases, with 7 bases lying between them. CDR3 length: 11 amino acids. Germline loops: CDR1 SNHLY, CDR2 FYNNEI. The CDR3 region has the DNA TGTGCCAGCAGGCAGACGGAGACCCAGTACTTC. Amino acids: CASRQTETQYF.

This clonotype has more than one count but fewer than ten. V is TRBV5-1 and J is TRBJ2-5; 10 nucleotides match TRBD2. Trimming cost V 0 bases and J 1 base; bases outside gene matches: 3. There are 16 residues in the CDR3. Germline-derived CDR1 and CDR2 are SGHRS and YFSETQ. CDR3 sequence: CASSLAWTSGQETQYF. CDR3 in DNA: TGCGCCAGCAGCTTGGCCTGGACTAGCGGCCAAGAGACCCAGTACTTC. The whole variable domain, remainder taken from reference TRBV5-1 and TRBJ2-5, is KAGVTQTPRYLIKTRGQQVTLSCSPISGHRSVSWYQQTPGQGLQFLFEYFSETQRNKGNFPGRFSGRQFSNSRSEMNVSTLELGDSALYLCASSLAWTSGQETQYFGPGTRLLVL.

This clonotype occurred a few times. The CDR3 nucleotides read TGTGCCAGCAGCTTAGGTACGGCAGCAAATGAAAAACTGTTTTTT. Translation gives CASSLGTAANEKLFF. The J gene is TRBJ1-4, the V gene TRBV11-2, with D unclear. Trimming removed 1 base at V and 5 bases at J, with 11 bases between. Germline CDR1 SGHAT, CDR2 FQNNGV. CDR3 length equals 15 residues.

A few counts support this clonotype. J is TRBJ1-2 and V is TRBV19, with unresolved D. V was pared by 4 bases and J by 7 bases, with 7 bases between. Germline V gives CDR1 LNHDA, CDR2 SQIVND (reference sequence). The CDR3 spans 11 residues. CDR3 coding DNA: TGTGCCAGTAGTAACGTCTTTGGCTACACCTTC. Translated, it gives CASSNVFGYTF.

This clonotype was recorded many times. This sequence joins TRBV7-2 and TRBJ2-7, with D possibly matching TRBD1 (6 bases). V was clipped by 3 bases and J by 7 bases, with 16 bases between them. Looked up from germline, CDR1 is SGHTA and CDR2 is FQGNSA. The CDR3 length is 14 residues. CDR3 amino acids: CASSFLKGGGEQYF. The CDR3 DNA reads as TGTGCCAGCAGCTTTCTGAAAGGGGGTGGTGAGCAGTACTTC.

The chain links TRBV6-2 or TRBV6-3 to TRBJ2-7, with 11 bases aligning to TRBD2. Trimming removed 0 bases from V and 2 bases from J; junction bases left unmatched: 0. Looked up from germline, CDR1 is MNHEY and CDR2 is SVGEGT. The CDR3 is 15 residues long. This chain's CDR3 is CASSYSTSGAYEQYF. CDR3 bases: TGTGCCAGCAGTTACTCGACTAGCGGGGCCTACGAGCAGTACTTC.

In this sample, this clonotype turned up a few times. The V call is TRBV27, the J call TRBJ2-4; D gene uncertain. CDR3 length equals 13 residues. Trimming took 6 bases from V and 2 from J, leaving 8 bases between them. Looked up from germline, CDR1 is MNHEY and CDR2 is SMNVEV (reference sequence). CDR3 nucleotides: TGTGCCAGCAGCCCTACCCCCAAAAACATTCAGTACTTC. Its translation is CASSPTPKNIQYF.

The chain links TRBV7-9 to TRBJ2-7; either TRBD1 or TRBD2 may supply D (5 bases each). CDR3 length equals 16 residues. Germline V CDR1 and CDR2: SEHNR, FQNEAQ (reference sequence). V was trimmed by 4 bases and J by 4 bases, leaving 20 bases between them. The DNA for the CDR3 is TGTGCCAGCAGCTCCGGGACCACCCGCGACCTATACGAGCAGTACTTC. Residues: CASSSGTTRDLYEQYF. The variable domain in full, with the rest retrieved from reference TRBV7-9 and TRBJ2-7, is DTGVSQNPRHKITKRGQNVTFRCDPISEHNRLYWYRQTLGQGPEFLTYFQNEAQLEKSRLLSDRFSAERPKGSFSTLEIQRTEQGDSAMYLCASSSGTTRDLYEQYFGPGTRLTVT.

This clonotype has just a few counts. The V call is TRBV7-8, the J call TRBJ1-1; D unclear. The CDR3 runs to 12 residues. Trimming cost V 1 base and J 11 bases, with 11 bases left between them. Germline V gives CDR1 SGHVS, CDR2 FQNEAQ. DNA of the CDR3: TGTGCCAGCAGCTTAGAGTACAAGGTGGCTTTCTTT. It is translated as CASSLEYKVAFF.

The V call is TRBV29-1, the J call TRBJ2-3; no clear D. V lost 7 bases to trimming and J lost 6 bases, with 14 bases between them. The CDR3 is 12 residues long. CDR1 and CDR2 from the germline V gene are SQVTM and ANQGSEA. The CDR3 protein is CSAVSTRDTQYF. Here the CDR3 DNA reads TGCAGCGCTGTGTCGACCCGGGATACGCAGTATTTT.

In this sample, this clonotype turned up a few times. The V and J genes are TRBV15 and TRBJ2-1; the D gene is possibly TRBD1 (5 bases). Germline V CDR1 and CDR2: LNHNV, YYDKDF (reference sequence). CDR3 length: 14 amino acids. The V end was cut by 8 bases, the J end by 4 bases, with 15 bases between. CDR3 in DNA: TGTGCCACCGCTTGGAAGGGGCCGTACAATGAGCAGTTCTTC. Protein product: CATAWKGPYNEQFF.

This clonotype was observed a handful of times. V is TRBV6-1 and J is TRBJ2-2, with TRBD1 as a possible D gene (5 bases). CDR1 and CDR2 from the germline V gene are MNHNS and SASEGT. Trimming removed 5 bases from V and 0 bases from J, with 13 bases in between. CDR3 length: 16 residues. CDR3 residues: CASSPDSSSNTGELFF. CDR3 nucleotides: TGTGCCAGCAGTCCCGACAGCTCTTCGAACACCGGGGAGCTGTTTTTT.

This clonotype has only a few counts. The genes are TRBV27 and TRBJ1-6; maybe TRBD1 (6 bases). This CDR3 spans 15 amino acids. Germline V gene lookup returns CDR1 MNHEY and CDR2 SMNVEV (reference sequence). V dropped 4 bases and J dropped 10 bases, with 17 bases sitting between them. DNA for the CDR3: TGTGCCAGCAGTTCGGGCATCTCAGGGGACTCACCCCTCCACTTT. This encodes CASSSGISGDSPLHF.